A selection of T cell receptor beta chains follows, all from one sample in a study of blood T cell repertoires in COVID-19. Assay: immunoSEQ multiplex PCR; the TCRdb copy retains only in-frame clones and omits some. The sample has around 100,000 clones; approximately 90% are singletons. The sample consisted of peripheral blood. These receptors were collected from a woman older than 75 with acute or convalescent COVID-19. CDR3s include the opening cysteine and the closing phenylalanine or tryptophan. The D gene is left open where the match is weak. Where a row states a size, it is once, few, many or the class of an expanded clone; other rows omit it.

D gene	V gene	clone size	J gene	CDR3 DNA	CDR3 protein
TRBD1	TRBV7-9	-	TRBJ1-1	TGTGCCAGCAGCTCGACAGGGGCGAACACTGAAGCTTTCTTT	CASSSTGANTEAFF
-	TRBV6-5	-	TRBJ1-3	TGTGCCAGCAGTTCACACTCTGGAAACACCATATATTTT	CASSSHSGNTIYF
-	TRBV7-2	-	TRBJ1-4	TGTGCCAGCAGCTTAGTCCAGGGGATTGAAAAACTGTTTTTT	CASSLVQGIEKLFF
-	TRBV10-3	-	TRBJ1-1	TGTGCCATCAGCGGCAGGGGTTCTGAAGCTTTCTTT	CAISGRGSEAFF
TRBD2	TRBV10-3	-	TRBJ2-7	TGTGCCATCAGTGAAACCGACGGGACTAGCGGGGTGGCCTACGAGCAGTACTTC	CAISETDGTSGVAYEQYF
-	TRBV29-1	once	TRBJ2-7	TGCAGCGTTGAAGACCCGACAGGCAGCTCCTACGAGCAGTACTTC	CSVEDPTGSSYEQYF
-	TRBV20-1	-	TRBJ1-2	TGCAGTGCTAGAGATGCGTATGGCTACACCTTC	CSARDAYGYTF
-	TRBV30	-	TRBJ2-7	TGTGCCTGGAGCCCCGTCGGGACATTCTCCTACGAGCAGTACTTC	CAWSPVGTFSYEQYF
-	TRBV2	-	TRBJ2-1	TGTGCCAGCAGTGAAGCGTACCGGGGGACGCAGTTCTTC	CASSEAYRGTQFF
TRBD2	TRBV9	-	TRBJ2-1	TGTGCCAGCAGTTGGGGACTAGCGGGGACTAGCTCCTACAATGAGCAGTTCTTC	CASSWGLAGTSSYNEQFF
-	TRBV5-6	-	TRBJ1-1	TGTGCCAGCAGCTTGTCAGGGGCCGGGACTGAAGCTTTCTTT	CASSLSGAGTEAFF
-	TRBV19	-	TRBJ1-2	TGTGCCAGTAGTATATTTCTCCGGAGCTATGGCTACACCTTC	CASSIFLRSYGYTF
TRBD1	TRBV6-2/TRBV6-3	-	TRBJ2-7	TGTGCCAGCAGCTATGGACAGGGGGCGGTCTACGAGCAGTACTTC	CASSYGQGAVYEQYF
-	TRBV30	-	TRBJ2-7	TGTGCCTGGAGTGTGGGTCAGGGAAAGCAGTACTTC	CAWSVGQGKQYF
TRBD1	TRBV6-5	-	TRBJ1-4	TGTGCCAGCAGTTTTGGACAGGGGAATGAAAAACTGTTTTTT	CASSFGQGNEKLFF
-	TRBV20-1	-	TRBJ2-1	TGCAGTGCTAGTCCACGGGGGGCAGTGACTTCAATTGAGCAGTTCTTC	CSASPRGAVTSIEQFF
TRBD1	TRBV18	-	TRBJ1-6	TGTGCCAGCTCAAGAGGGGGCCGGAATTCACCCCTCCACTTT	CASSRGGRNSPLHF
TRBD2	TRBV30	once	TRBJ2-1	TGTGCCTGGAGTGTAAGGAGAGCGGGGACCGCTTACAATGAGCAGTTCTTC	CAWSVRRAGTAYNEQFF
-	TRBV11-3	-	TRBJ2-1	TGTGCCAGCAGTTCGGGACTTACCTACAATGAGCAGTTCTTC	CASSSGLTYNEQFF
-	TRBV28	-	TRBJ1-1	TGTGCCAGCACCCGGGGAGGGACGAACACTGAAGCTTTCTTT	CASTRGGTNTEAFF
-	TRBV6-5	-	TRBJ1-4	TGTGCCAGCAGCCCCGCGGCAACTAATGAAAAACTGTTTTTT	CASSPAATNEKLFF
-	TRBV11-2	-	TRBJ2-2	TGTGCCAGCAGCTTAGGACAGCGACCGAACACCGGGGAGCTGTTTTTT	CASSLGQRPNTGELFF
TRBD1	TRBV6-4	-	TRBJ1-2	TGTGCCAGCAGCCCACGGACAGGGGCTCCCTATGGCTACACCTTC	CASSPRTGAPYGYTF
TRBD1	TRBV5-1	-	TRBJ1-1	TGCGCCAGCAGCACTGGGACAGGGGGCTTATTATCCACTGAAGCTTTCTTT	CASSTGTGGLLSTEAFF
TRBD2	TRBV18	-	TRBJ2-2	TGTGCCAGCTCACGAGTAGCGGGACGGTTCGGCGGGGAGCTGTTTTTT	CASSRVAGRFGGELFF